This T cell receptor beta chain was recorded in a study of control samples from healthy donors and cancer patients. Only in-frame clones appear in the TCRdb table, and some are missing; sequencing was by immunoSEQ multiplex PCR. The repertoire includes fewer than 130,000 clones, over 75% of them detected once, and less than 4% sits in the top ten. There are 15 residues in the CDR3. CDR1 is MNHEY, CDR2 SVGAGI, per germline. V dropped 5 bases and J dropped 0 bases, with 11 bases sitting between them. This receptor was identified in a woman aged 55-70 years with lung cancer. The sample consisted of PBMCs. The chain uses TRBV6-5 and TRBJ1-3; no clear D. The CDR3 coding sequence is TGTGCCAGCAGTCGAGAAGGCTTCTCTGGAAACACCATATATTTT. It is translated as CASSREGFSGNTIYF.